The 3 T cell receptor beta chains in this list originate from one sample, sequenced in a study of beta chain features in type 1 diabetes. Study results and caveats: All four CD4+ subsets of Type 1 diabetes patients contained TCRB CDR3s that were moderately but significantly shorter.

The antigens these receptors bind are not known. Every bit of the isolated RNA underwent reverse transcription, so sequencing read expressed TCRB transcripts. Repertoires were generated with immunoSEQ multiplex PCR, while TCRdb's copy carries only in-frame clones and drops some. The sample lists over 150,000 clones; approximately 8% were seen once. Sequenced sample: central memory CD4+ T cells from blood. Receptors originate from a man aged 18 to 35 with type 1 diabetes.

This clone occurred a few times. The chain is built from TRBV7-2 and TRBJ2-5; 10 bases are a match to TRBD2. Looked up from germline, CDR1 is SGHTA and CDR2 is FQGNSA. Losses at the gene ends were 2 bases for V and 5 bases for J; bases not matched to a gene: 8. CDR3 size: 16 residues. CDR3 amino acids: CASSLRSSGSFETQYF. For the CDR3, the DNA is TGTGCCAGCAGCTTAAGATCTAGCGGGAGTTTCGAGACCCAGTACTTC. The variable domain in full, completed from reference TRBV7-2 and TRBJ2-5, reads GAGVSQSPSNKVTEKGKDVELRCDPISGHTALYWYRQSLGQGLEFLIYFQGNSAPDKSGLPSDRFSAERTGGSVSTLTIQRTQQEDSAVYLCASSLRSSGSFETQYFGPGTRLLVL.

The chain has TRBV28 and TRBJ2-7; 9 positions agree with TRBD1. The CDR3 runs 15 residues. Trimming cost V 4 bases and J 0 bases; bases outside gene matches: 4. Germline lookup yields CDR1 MDHEN and CDR2 SYDVKM. CDR3: CASSSGQGSSYEQYF. CDR3 DNA: TGTGCCAGCAGTTCCGGACAGGGGAGCTCCTACGAGCAGTACTTC.

The chain carries TRBV6-5 and TRBJ2-7; 11 nucleotides line up with TRBD1. V dropped 2 bases and J dropped 8; count of bases not matched to a gene: 5. Per the germline V gene, CDR1 is MNHEY and CDR2 is SVGAGI. CDR3 size: 14 residues. The CDR3 bases are TGTGCCAGCAGTTACCTGGACAGGGGGCGCAAGCAGTACTTC. Protein product: CASSYLDRGRKQYF.